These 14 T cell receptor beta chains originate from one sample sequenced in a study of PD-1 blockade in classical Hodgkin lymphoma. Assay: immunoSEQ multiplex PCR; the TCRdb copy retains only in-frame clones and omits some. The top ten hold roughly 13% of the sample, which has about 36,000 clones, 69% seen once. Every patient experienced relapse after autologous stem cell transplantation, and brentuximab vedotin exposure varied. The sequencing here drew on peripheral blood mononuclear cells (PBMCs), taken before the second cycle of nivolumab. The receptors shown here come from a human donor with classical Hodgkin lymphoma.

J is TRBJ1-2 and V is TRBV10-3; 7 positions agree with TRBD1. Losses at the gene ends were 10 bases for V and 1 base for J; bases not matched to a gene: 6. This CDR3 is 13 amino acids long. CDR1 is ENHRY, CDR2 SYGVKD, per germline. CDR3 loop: CATRDRFNYGYTF. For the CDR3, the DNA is TGTGCCACCAGGGACAGATTTAACTATGGCTACACCTTC.

The DNA for the CDR3 is TGCGCCAGCAGCTTTCAGGGGGCTGGGGCCAACGTCCTGACTTTC. This sequence encodes CASSFQGAGANVLTF. The chain couples TRBV5-1 to TRBJ2-6, with 7 bases aligning to TRBD1. J gave up 2 bases and V 2 bases, and 1 base lay outside the gene matches. This CDR3 has 15 residues. From germline, CDR1 is SGHRS and CDR2 YFSETQ. Looking up the rest from reference TRBV5-1 and TRBJ2-6 gives the full variable domain: KAGVTQTPRYLIKTRGQQVTLSCSPISGHRSVSWYQQTPGQGLQFLFEYFSETQRNKGNFPGRFSGRQFSNSRSEMNVSTLELGDSALYLCASSFQGAGANVLTFGAGSRLTVL.

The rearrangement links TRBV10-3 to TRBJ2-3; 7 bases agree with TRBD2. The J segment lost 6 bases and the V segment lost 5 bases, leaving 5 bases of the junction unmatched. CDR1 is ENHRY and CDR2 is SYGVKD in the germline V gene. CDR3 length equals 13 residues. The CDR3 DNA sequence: TGTGCCATCAGTTTTGGGACTACCGATACGCAGTATTTT. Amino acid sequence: CAISFGTTDTQYF.

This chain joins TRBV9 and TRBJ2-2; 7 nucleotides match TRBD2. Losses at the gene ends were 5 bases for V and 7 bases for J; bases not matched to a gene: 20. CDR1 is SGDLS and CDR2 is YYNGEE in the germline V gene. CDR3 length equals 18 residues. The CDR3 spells CASSVGGTPSRGVGELFF. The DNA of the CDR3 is TGTGCCAGCAGTGTGGGGGGGACTCCCTCTCGTGGAGTCGGGGAGCTGTTTTTT.

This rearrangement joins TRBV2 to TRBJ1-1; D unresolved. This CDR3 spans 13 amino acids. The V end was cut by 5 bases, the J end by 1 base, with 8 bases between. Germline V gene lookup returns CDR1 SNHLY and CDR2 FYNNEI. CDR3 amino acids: CASSTDGNTEAFF. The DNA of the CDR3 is TGTGCCAGCAGTACGGACGGGAACACTGAAGCTTTCTTT.

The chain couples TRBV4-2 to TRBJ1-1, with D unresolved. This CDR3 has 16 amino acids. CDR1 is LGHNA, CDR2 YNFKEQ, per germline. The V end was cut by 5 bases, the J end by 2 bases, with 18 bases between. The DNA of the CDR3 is TGTGCCAGCAGCTCTCCTGCCATGGTGCGAAACACTGAAGCTTTCTTT. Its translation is CASSSPAMVRNTEAFF.

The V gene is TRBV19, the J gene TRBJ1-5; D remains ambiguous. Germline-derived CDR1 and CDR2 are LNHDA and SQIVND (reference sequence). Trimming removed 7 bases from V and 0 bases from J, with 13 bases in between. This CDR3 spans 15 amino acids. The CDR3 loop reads CASNMLLYSNQPQHF. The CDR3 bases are TGTGCCAGTAACATGCTCCTTTATAGCAATCAGCCCCAGCATTTT.

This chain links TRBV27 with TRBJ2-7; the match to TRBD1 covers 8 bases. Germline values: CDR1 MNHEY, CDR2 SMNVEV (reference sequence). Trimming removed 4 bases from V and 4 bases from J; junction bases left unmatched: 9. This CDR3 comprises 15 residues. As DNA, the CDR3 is TGTGCCAGCAGTTCGGGGACAGGTCGTAAATACGAGCAGTACTTC. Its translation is CASSSGTGRKYEQYF.

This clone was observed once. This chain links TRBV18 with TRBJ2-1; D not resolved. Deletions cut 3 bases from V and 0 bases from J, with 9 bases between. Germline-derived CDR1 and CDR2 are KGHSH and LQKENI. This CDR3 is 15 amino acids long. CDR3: CASSPQLDSYNEQFF. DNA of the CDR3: TGTGCCAGCTCACCCCAGCTAGACTCCTACAATGAGCAGTTCTTC.

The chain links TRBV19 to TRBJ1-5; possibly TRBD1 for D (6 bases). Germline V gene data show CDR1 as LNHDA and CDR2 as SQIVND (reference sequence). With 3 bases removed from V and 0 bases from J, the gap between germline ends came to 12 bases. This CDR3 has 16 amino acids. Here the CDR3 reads CASSIQGIISNQPQHF. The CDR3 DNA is TGTGCCAGTAGTATCCAGGGGATCATTAGCAATCAGCCCCAGCATTTT.

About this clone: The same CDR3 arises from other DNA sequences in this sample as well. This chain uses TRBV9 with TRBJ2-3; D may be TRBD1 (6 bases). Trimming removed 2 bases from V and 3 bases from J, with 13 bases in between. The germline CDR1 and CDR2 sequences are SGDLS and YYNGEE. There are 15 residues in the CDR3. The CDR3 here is CASSVGGRATDTQYF. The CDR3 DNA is TGTGCCAGCAGCGTTGGGGGCAGGGCGACAGATACGCAGTATTTT. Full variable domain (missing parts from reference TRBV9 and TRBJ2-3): DSGVTQTPKHLITATGQRVTLRCSPRSGDLSVYWYQQSLDQGLQFLIQYYNGEERAKGNILERFSAQQFPDLHSELNLSSLELGDSALYFCASSVGGRATDTQYFGPGTRLTVL.

For the CDR3, the DNA is TGTGCCAGCTCGCAGGGTAGATACGAGCAGTACTTC. This translates into CASSQGRYEQYF. The chain uses TRBV6-6 and TRBJ2-7; tentative D call: TRBD1 (5 bases). Deletions cut 8 bases from V and 4 bases from J, with 12 bases between. Germline loops: CDR1 MNHNY, CDR2 SVGAGI (reference sequence). The CDR3 contains 12 residues.

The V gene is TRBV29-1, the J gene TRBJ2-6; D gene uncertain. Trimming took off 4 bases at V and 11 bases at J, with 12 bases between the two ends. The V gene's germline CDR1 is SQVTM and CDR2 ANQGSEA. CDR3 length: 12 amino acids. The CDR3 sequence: CSVVFFRDVLTF. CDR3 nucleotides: TGCAGCGTTGTTTTTTTCCGGGACGTCCTGACTTTC.

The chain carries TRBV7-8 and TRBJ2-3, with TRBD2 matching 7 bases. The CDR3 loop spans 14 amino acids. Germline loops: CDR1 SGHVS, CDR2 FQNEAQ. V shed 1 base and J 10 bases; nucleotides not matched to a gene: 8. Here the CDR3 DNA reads TGTGCCAGCAGCTTAGGCACTCCGGGACTATCGCAGTATTTT. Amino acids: CASSLGTPGLSQYF.